The 5 T cell receptor beta chains below come from one sample, sequenced in a study of circulating CD8 cells and anti-PD-1 response in melanoma. Using around 14 ng of total RNA, TCR libraries were made with the QIAseq Immune Repertoire TCR panel. TCRdb processed the reads anew with MiXCR; each CDR3 protein has one entry. This table has about 1,000 distinct CDR3 sequences, over 6.5% appearing once. Four subsets defined by PD-1 and/or TIGIT were sorted from live CD3+CD8+TCRalphabeta+ cells. Specimen: CD8+ T cells from PBMCs, collected at baseline or after one month of anti-PD-1 therapy (not recorded which). These receptors were obtained from a human donor with melanoma.

By share, this clonotype ranks as medium-sized (0.01 to 0.1%). The genes are TRBV19 and TRBJ2-3; 7 bases are a match to TRBD1. The CDR3 runs 15 residues. Germline trimming cut 4 bases from V and 2 bases from J; bases unmatched to any gene: 6. Per germline, CDR1 LNHDA and CDR2 SQIVND (reference sequence). CDR3 sequence (DNA): TGTGCCAGTAGTACCCAGGGGGTCATCACAGATACGCAGTATTTT. The encoded protein is CASSTQGVITDTQYF.

This clonotype is labeled as medium-sized. The chain couples TRBV9 to TRBJ2-7; TRBD1 aligns across 7 bases. Germline CDR1 is SGDLS and CDR2 is YYNGEE. CDR3 size: 14 residues. Germline trimming cut 4 bases from V and 3 bases from J; bases unmatched to any gene: 7. This CDR3 is CASSPRDRGYEQYF. The CDR3 nucleotides are TGTGCCAGCAGCCCCCGGGACAGAGGCTACGAGCAGTACTTC.

This clonotype is classed as medium-sized (0.01 to 0.1%). The chain has TRBV7-2 and TRBJ2-1, with D possibly matching TRBD2 (6 bases). Germline V gene data show CDR1 as SGHTA and CDR2 as FQGNSA. V was cut by 5 bases and J by 7 bases, with 9 bases left in between. This CDR3 is 12 amino acids long. DNA for the CDR3: TGTGCCAGCAGCCCTAGCGCAAATGAGCAGTTCTTC. It encodes CASSPSANEQFF.

This clonotype is deemed large (0.1 to 1%). The chain has TRBV19 and TRBJ2-1; 8 positions agree with TRBD1. The CDR3 is 17 residues long. Germline CDR1 reads LNHDA; CDR2 reads SQIVND (reference sequence). V was pared by 1 base and J by 2 bases, with 7 bases of the junction left unmatched. The CDR3 nucleotides are TGTGCCAGTAGTATAGTACCCCAGGGGGCGACCTACAATGAGCAGTTCTTC. Translation gives CASSIVPQGATYNEQFF.

Within the sample, this clonotype is medium-sized. The chain recombines TRBV28 with TRBJ1-1, with D perhaps TRBD1 (5 bases). Germline lookup yields CDR1 MDHEN and CDR2 SYDVKM. Trimming stripped 3 bases from V and 5 bases from J, with 13 bases between. This CDR3 is built from 14 residues. The CDR3 DNA is TGTGCCAGCAGTTTTTCAGGGCTAGGGACTGAAGCTTTCTTT. Protein product: CASSFSGLGTEAFF.